Reported below is one T cell receptor beta chain. No antigen is known for it. The input lacks base qualities; no much larger clone sits a single base away. These data come from a study of PD-1 and CTLA-4 blockade in melanoma (dated by TCRdb to about 2021). Regarding the complete study: The study compared how PD-1 blockade and CTLA-4 blockade affected the melanoma-reactive CD8 T cell response in patients with melanoma.

Reading from cysteine to phenylalanine, the CDR3 counts 14 amino acids. Just CDR3 DNA is preserved here, 42 bases in frame from base 1. The germline V gene provides CDR1 MDHEN and CDR2 SYDVKM. The junction shows trimming of 2 bases on V and 8 bases on J, and the gene matches do not reach 2 bases of it. Library preparation used the immunoSEQ multiplex PCR assay. This immuneACCESS table, as held by TCRdb, lists in-frame sequences with V and J called but not all clones. Of the missing ones, under half trace to an unresolved V gene in checked studies; the others have no known cause. The sample includes tens of thousands of clones, with about 91% observed a single time. The ten largest make up 7.8% of the sample.

The TCR was taken from a human donor with melanoma. The source was CD8+ T cells from peripheral blood, collected before anti-PD-1 treatment. Recombination joined TRBV28 with TRBJ1-4; 10 middle bases align to TRBD1. This receptor carries the CDR3 CASSLRDRGEKLFF. The nucleotides read TGTGCCAGCAGTTTAAGGGACAGGGGCGAAAAACTGTTTTTT. The CDR3, completed at both ends by the reference TRBV28 and TRBJ1-4 genes, gives the full variable domain DVKVTQSSRYLVKRTGEKVFLECVQDMDHENMFWYRQDPGLGLRLIYFSYDVKMKEKGDIPEGYSVSREKKERFSLILESASTNQTSMYLCASSLRDRGEKLFFGSGTQLSVL.